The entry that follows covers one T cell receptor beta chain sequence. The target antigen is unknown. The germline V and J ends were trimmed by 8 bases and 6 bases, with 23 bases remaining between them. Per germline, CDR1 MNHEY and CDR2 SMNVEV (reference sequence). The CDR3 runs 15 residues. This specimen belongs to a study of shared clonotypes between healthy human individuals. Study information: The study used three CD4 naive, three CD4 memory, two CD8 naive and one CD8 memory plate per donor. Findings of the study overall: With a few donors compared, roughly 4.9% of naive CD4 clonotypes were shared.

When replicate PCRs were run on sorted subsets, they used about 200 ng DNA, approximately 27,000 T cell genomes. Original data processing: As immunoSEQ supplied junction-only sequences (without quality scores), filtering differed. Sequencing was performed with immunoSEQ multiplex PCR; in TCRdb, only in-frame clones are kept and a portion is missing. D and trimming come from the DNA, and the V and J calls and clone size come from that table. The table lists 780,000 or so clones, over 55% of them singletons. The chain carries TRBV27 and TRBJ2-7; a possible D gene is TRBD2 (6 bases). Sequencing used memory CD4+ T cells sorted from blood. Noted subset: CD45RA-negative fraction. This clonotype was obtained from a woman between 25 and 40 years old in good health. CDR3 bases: TGTGCCAGCTCGCCTGCGGGATACAAGGCCCTCGAGCAGTACTTC. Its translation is CASSPAGYKALEQYF.